This is a list of T cell receptor beta chains from one sample in a study of blood T cell repertoires in COVID-19. This table comes from immunoSEQ multiplex PCR, and its TCRdb copy is limited to in-frame clones, with some not included. There are over 200,000 clones in the sample; around 89% occur only once, and less than 3.5% lies in the top ten. Specimen: peripheral blood. Receptors were obtained from a young man with COVID-19, enrolled during active disease. The CDR3 runs from the conserved cysteine through the conserved F or W. D genes are given only for firm matches. Some rows mark clone size as missing; the rest say once, few, many or name a class of expanded clone.

d_gene: TRBD1
v_gene: TRBV5-1
j_gene: TRBJ2-2
abundance: -
CDR3aa: CASSWDGTGTTGELFF
CDR3nt: TGCGCCAGCAGCTGGGACGGGACAGGGACCACCGGGGAGCTGTTTTTT

d_gene: TRBD2
v_gene: TRBV19
j_gene: TRBJ2-1
abundance: -
CDR3aa: CASSFAGTSGQFF
CDR3nt: TGTGCCAGTAGTTTCGCCGGGACTAGCGGCCAGTTCTTC

d_gene: TRBD1
v_gene: TRBV28
j_gene: TRBJ1-3
abundance: -
CDR3aa: CASSSPPGTGSGNTIYF
CDR3nt: TGTGCCAGCAGTTCACCACCTGGGACAGGCTCTGGAAACACCATATATTTT

d_gene: -
v_gene: TRBV19
j_gene: TRBJ1-1
abundance: -
CDR3aa: CASSIPRSGGWTEAFF
CDR3nt: TGTGCCAGTAGTATACCCCGCAGTGGGGGGTGGACTGAAGCTTTCTTT

d_gene: -
v_gene: TRBV5-1
j_gene: TRBJ1-2
abundance: -
CDR3aa: CASSFSGTPNYGYTF
CDR3nt: TGCGCCAGCAGCTTTTCCGGGACACCGAACTATGGCTACACCTTC

d_gene: TRBD1
v_gene: TRBV28
j_gene: TRBJ1-1
abundance: few
CDR3aa: CASSILQGEAFF
CDR3nt: TGTGCCAGCAGCATTTTACAGGGGGAAGCTTTCTTT

d_gene: TRBD1
v_gene: TRBV28
j_gene: TRBJ1-1
abundance: -
CDR3aa: CASTIIPGTGNTEAFF
CDR3nt: TGTGCCAGCACTATAATCCCCGGGACAGGGAACACTGAAGCTTTCTTT

d_gene: -
v_gene: TRBV6-1
j_gene: TRBJ1-3
abundance: once
CDR3aa: CASSEATEGNTIYF
CDR3nt: TGTGCCAGCAGTGAAGCGACAGAGGGAAACACCATATATTTT

d_gene: TRBD1
v_gene: TRBV11-1
j_gene: TRBJ1-4
abundance: -
CDR3aa: CASSSAGTGNEKLFF
CDR3nt: TGTGCCAGCAGCTCCGCCGGGACAGGGAATGAAAAACTGTTTTTT

d_gene: TRBD2
v_gene: TRBV20-1
j_gene: TRBJ2-7
abundance: -
CDR3aa: CSASPGTSGIYEQYF
CDR3nt: TGCAGTGCTAGTCCCGGGACTAGCGGGATCTACGAGCAGTACTTC

d_gene: -
v_gene: TRBV7-8
j_gene: TRBJ1-2
abundance: -
CDR3aa: CASSYGRTLHGYTF
CDR3nt: TGTGCCAGCAGCTACGGGCGGACACTCCATGGCTACACCTTC

d_gene: TRBD2
v_gene: TRBV11-2
j_gene: TRBJ2-5
abundance: -
CDR3aa: CASSSGLAGGQETQYF
CDR3nt: TGTGCCAGCAGCTCAGGACTAGCGGGGGGCCAAGAGACCCAGTACTTC

d_gene: -
v_gene: TRBV19
j_gene: TRBJ2-7
abundance: once
CDR3aa: CASSMMGPYEQYF
CDR3nt: TGTGCCAGTAGTATGATGGGCCCCTACGAGCAGTACTTC

d_gene: -
v_gene: TRBV5-5
j_gene: TRBJ2-7
abundance: -
CDR3aa: CASSWGGAASYEQYF
CDR3nt: TGTGCCAGCAGCTGGGGCGGGGCAGCCTCCTACGAGCAGTACTTC

d_gene: TRBD2
v_gene: TRBV4-3
j_gene: TRBJ2-3
abundance: -
CDR3aa: CASSQDWGSGARDTQYF
CDR3nt: TGCGCCAGCAGCCAAGATTGGGGTAGCGGGGCAAGGGATACGCAGTATTTT

d_gene: TRBD1
v_gene: TRBV6-5
j_gene: TRBJ2-7
abundance: once
CDR3aa: CASRPGDRRYYEQYF
CDR3nt: TGTGCCAGCAGGCCGGGGGACAGGAGATACTACGAGCAGTACTTC

d_gene: -
v_gene: TRBV5-1
j_gene: TRBJ2-1
abundance: -
CDR3aa: CASRLITSGYQQFF
CDR3nt: TGCGCCAGCAGACTTATCACCTCAGGGTATCAGCAGTTCTTC

d_gene: -
v_gene: TRBV7-2
j_gene: TRBJ2-1
abundance: -
CDR3aa: CASSPGGAGARGEQFF
CDR3nt: TGTGCCAGCAGCCCAGGGGGAGCGGGAGCGAGGGGTGAGCAGTTCTTC

d_gene: -
v_gene: TRBV5-1
j_gene: TRBJ2-1
abundance: -
CDR3aa: CASSLGQGGYNEQFF
CDR3nt: TGCGCCAGCAGCTTGGGACAGGGAGGATACAATGAGCAGTTCTTC

d_gene: TRBD1
v_gene: TRBV10-3
j_gene: TRBJ2-7
abundance: few
CDR3aa: CAISGGQSYEQYF
CDR3nt: TGTGCCATCAGTGGGGGACAGTCCTACGAGCAGTACTTC

d_gene: -
v_gene: TRBV7-9
j_gene: TRBJ1-3
abundance: once
CDR3aa: CASSLSVLASGNTIYF
CDR3nt: TGTGCCAGCAGCTTAAGTGTTTTGGCCTCTGGAAACACCATATATTTT

d_gene: -
v_gene: TRBV20-1
j_gene: TRBJ2-7
abundance: -
CDR3aa: CSARSRSEQYF
CDR3nt: TGCAGTGCTAGAAGTCGCAGCGAGCAGTACTTC

d_gene: -
v_gene: TRBV7-3
j_gene: TRBJ2-2
abundance: -
CDR3aa: CASSTYNTGELFF
CDR3nt: TGTGCCAGCAGCACCTATAACACCGGGGAGCTGTTTTTT

d_gene: -
v_gene: TRBV6-5
j_gene: TRBJ2-7
abundance: -
CDR3aa: CASSYDGGAYEQYF
CDR3nt: TGTGCCAGCAGTTACGACGGCGGAGCTTACGAGCAGTACTTC

d_gene: -
v_gene: TRBV7-3
j_gene: TRBJ1-6
abundance: -
CDR3aa: CASSLNAATEDNSPLHF
CDR3nt: TGTGCCAGCAGCTTAAATGCCGCCACGGAGGATAATTCACCCCTCCACTTT

d_gene: TRBD2
v_gene: TRBV4-2
j_gene: TRBJ2-3
abundance: -
CDR3aa: CASSRSAGLAGGDTDTQYF
CDR3nt: TGTGCCAGCAGCCGATCGGCCGGGCTAGCGGGGGGGGACACAGATACGCAGTATTTT